Below, one T cell receptor (beta chain) is given with its context. The entry originates in a study of blood T cell repertoires in COVID-19. Study details: Material from acute and convalescent COVID-19 was sourced from the United States, Italy and Spain.

Assay: immunoSEQ multiplex PCR; the TCRdb copy retains only in-frame clones and omits some. The sample lists approximately 100,000 clones; around 90% were seen once. The CDR3 has 17 residues. After removal of 0 bases from V and 6 bases from J, the junction contained 10 bases not matched to a gene. Germline CDR1 reads SGHDN; CDR2 reads FVKESK. The sample consisted of peripheral blood. The gene calls are TRBV14 and TRBJ1-5; 8 bases map to TRBD1. The sequence derives from a human donor with COVID-19, enrolled during active disease. The donor label of this sample is uncertain. CDR3 coding DNA: TGTGCCAGCAGCCAAGAAGTTTTACAGGGGGGGGGTCAGCCCCAGCATTTT. It specifies CASSQEVLQGGGQPQHF.